Below are 21 T cell receptor beta chains sequenced from a single sample in a study of blood T cell repertoires in COVID-19. The assay was immunoSEQ multiplex PCR, and TCRdb's table has in-frame clones only and misses some. The repertoire holds about 310,000 clones, with roughly 84% as singletons. The sequenced sample was peripheral blood. The receptors stem from a man between 50 and 59 years old with active or convalescent COVID-19.

This chain connects TRBV5-1 to TRBJ2-5; TRBD2 might be the D (7 bases). V dropped 2 bases and J dropped 5 bases, with 19 bases sitting between them. This CDR3 has 16 amino acids. Germline V gene sequence: CDR1 SGHRS, CDR2 YFSETQ. CDR3 in amino acids: CASSFYGGGAAETQYF. The DNA for the CDR3 is TGCGCCAGCAGCTTCTACGGAGGGGGGGCGGCTGAGACCCAGTACTTC.

This clone was seen a few times. This chain joins TRBV12-3 or TRBV12-4 and TRBJ2-7; TRBD1 matches at 8 bases. J lost 13 bases, V lost 6 bases, and 14 bases had no gene match. The CDR3 consists of 13 residues. For the CDR3, the DNA is TGTGCCAGCAGCGACAGGGGCCCCGCAGGGCATTACTTC. Its translation: CASSDRGPAGHYF.

This clone was counted once. The chain links TRBV7-2 to TRBJ2-2, with 7 bases that match TRBD2. The germline CDR1 and CDR2 sequences are SGHTA and FQGNSA. The CDR3 totals 14 residues. Trimming removed 5 bases from V and 6 bases from J; junction bases left unmatched: 6. CDR3 DNA sequence: TGTGCCAGCAGCCGTGGACTAGGGGCCGGGGAGCTGTTTTTT. As protein: CASSRGLGAGELFF.

V usage is TRBV27 and J usage is TRBJ2-5; no clear D gene. V lost 8 bases to trimming and J lost 2 bases, with 15 bases between them. Germline values: CDR1 MNHEY, CDR2 SMNVEV (reference sequence). The CDR3 totals 14 residues. CDR3 bases: TGTGCCAGCGGTCGTTGGTCGCGGCAAGAGACCCAGTACTTC. Its protein product is CASGRWSRQETQYF.

The chain links TRBV5-1 to TRBJ2-3; 14 nucleotides align to TRBD2. CDR3 size: 18 residues. The germline gives CDR1 SGHRS, CDR2 YFSETQ. V trimming: 5 bases; J trimming: 3 bases; junction bases outside the gene matches: 11. The CDR3 nucleotides read TGCGCCAGCAGGAAATCCGAGACTAGCGGGGGGGCAACAGATACGCAGTATTTT. Translation: CASRKSETSGGATDTQYF.

This chain uses TRBV6-1 with TRBJ1-3; TRBD1 aligns across 9 bases. V dropped 4 bases and J dropped 1; count of bases not matched to a gene: 8. The CDR3 totals 17 residues. Germline values: CDR1 MNHNS, CDR2 SASEGT. CDR3 sequence reads: CASSATGGTGSGNTIYF. CDR3 in DNA: TGTGCCAGCAGTGCCACCGGAGGGACAGGGTCTGGAAACACCATATATTTT.

This clone appeared once. The chain uses TRBV7-2 and TRBJ1-4, with 8 bases fitting TRBD1. The V gene end was trimmed by 5 bases and the J gene end by 8 bases; junction bases not matched to a gene: 7. Germline CDR1 is SGHTA and CDR2 is FQGNSA. The CDR3 runs to 14 residues. The CDR3 DNA reads as TGTGCCAGCAGCCCACAGGGGGGAGGAGAAAAACTGTTTTTT. Its translation: CASSPQGGGEKLFF.

The chain combines TRBV5-1 with TRBJ2-7; D might be TRBD1 (5 bases). V gave up 4 bases and J gave up 2 bases, with 16 bases separating them. The CDR3 has 15 amino acids. Germline V gene lookup returns CDR1 SGHRS and CDR2 YFSETQ. The CDR3 reads CASSPLGSDTYEQYF. For the CDR3, the DNA is TGCGCCAGCAGCCCCTTGGGATCGGACACCTACGAGCAGTACTTC.

The J gene is TRBJ1-4, the V gene TRBV30, with D possibly TRBD1 on 5 matching bases. Trimming stripped 0 bases from V and 6 bases from J, with 11 bases between. CDR3 length equals 14 residues. Germline CDR1 GTSNPN, CDR2 SVGIG (reference sequence). CDR3 DNA sequence: TGTGCCTGGAGTGTAAGCAGGGTGGATGAAAAACTGTTTTTT. Its protein is CAWSVSRVDEKLFF.

The sample holds one count of this clone. V and J are TRBV2 and TRBJ1-5, with TRBD1 as a possible D gene (5 bases). The V and J ends lost 2 bases and 0 bases respectively, with 14 bases between them. Germline V gives CDR1 SNHLY, CDR2 FYNNEI. This CDR3 is 17 amino acids long. The CDR3 spells CASSELGHYYSNQPQHF. The CDR3 nucleotides are TGTGCCAGCAGTGAACTTGGACACTACTATAGCAATCAGCCCCAGCATTTT. Together with reference TRBV2 and TRBJ1-5, the CDR3 gives the full variable domain: EPEVTQTPSHQVTQMGQEVILRCVPISNHLYFYWYRQILGQKVEFLVSFYNNEISEKSEIFDDQFSVERPDGSNFTLKIRSTKLEDSAMYFCASSELGHYYSNQPQHFGDGTRLSIL.

CDR3 residues: CASSKENSSGNTIYF. CDR3 nucleotides: TGTGCCAGCAGCAAAGAGAACAGCTCTGGAAACACCATATATTTT. V and J are TRBV21-1 and TRBJ1-3; the DNA was not compared with TRBD1, the D call given in the table. TRBV21-1 is annotated as a pseudogene. There are 15 residues in the CDR3.

This clone came up once. The chain is built from TRBV28 and TRBJ1-4, with D maybe TRBD1 (6 bases). This CDR3 is 15 amino acids long. Germline V lookup: CDR1 MDHEN, CDR2 SYDVKM. V was cut by 5 bases and J by 7 bases, with 17 bases left in between. The CDR3 spells CASSTPAGGGEKLFF. CDR3 in DNA: TGTGCCAGCAGTACCCCCGCGGGGGGCGGTGAAAAACTGTTTTTT.

The V and J genes are TRBV5-6 and TRBJ1-1; D call uncertain. This CDR3 spans 17 amino acids. V lost 0 bases and J lost 0, with 15 bases in between. Per the germline V gene, CDR1 is SGHDT and CDR2 is YYEEEE. CDR3 in DNA: TGTGCCAGCAGCTTGGTGGGTCGGTGGGCTATGAACACTGAAGCTTTCTTT. Its translation: CASSLVGRWAMNTEAFF.

The genes are TRBV5-1 and TRBJ1-6, with 7 bases that match TRBD1. V lost 5 bases and J lost 7; bases outside the gene matches: 6. The CDR3 runs to 14 residues. Germline CDR1 is SGHRS and CDR2 is YFSETQ. CDR3 residues: CASRTGQLNSPLHF. The DNA of the CDR3 is TGCGCCAGCAGAACGGGACAGCTCAATTCACCCCTCCACTTT.

The V and J genes are TRBV4-3 and TRBJ2-3; a possible D gene is TRBD2 (6 bases). The CDR3 has 16 residues. Trimming stripped 2 bases from V and 3 bases from J, with 15 bases between. CDR1 and CDR2 from the germline V gene are LGHNA and YSLEER. The CDR3 coding sequence is TGCGCCAGCAGCCAACCGCCCGCGGGGAGTACAGATACGCAGTATTTT. Its translation: CASSQPPAGSTDTQYF.

The genes are TRBV10-2 and TRBJ1-4, with TRBD1 matching 7 bases. With V trimmed by 6 bases and J by 4 bases, 11 bases remained unmatched. The CDR3 loop spans 16 amino acids. Germline values: CDR1 WSHSY, CDR2 SAAADI. Written as DNA, the CDR3 is TGCGCCAGCAGAGATTGGGGGACAGTCAGTAATGAAAAACTGTTTTTT. Amino acids: CASRDWGTVSNEKLFF.

The chain is built from TRBV3-1 (or the pseudogene TRBV3-2) and TRBJ2-1, with D possibly TRBD2 on 6 matching bases. Trimming removed 4 bases from V and 7 bases from J, with 17 bases in between. The CDR3 runs to 15 residues. CDR1 and CDR2 (germline): LGHDT, YNNKEL (reference sequence). DNA for the CDR3: TGTGCCAGCAGCCTATCAGTGCGGGGTGGGAATGAGCAGTTCTTC. It translates to CASSLSVRGGNEQFF.

The chain uses TRBV28 and TRBJ1-6, with D unresolved. The V gene lost 3 bases and the J gene lost 9 bases, with 6 bases spanning the gap. Germline V gene data show CDR1 as MDHEN and CDR2 as SYDVKM. This CDR3 spans 12 amino acids. CDR3 region: CASSFMSSPLHF. CDR3 DNA sequence: TGTGCCAGCAGTTTTATGTCTTCACCCCTCCACTTT.

The chain uses TRBV5-8 and TRBJ1-5, with TRBD1 identical over 7 bases. The CDR3 is 13 amino acids. V dropped 2 bases and J dropped 6; count of bases not matched to a gene: 2. CDR1 SGHTS and CDR2 YDEGEE come from the germline V gene. CDR3 DNA sequence: TGTGCCAGCAGCTTAGCAGGGGGTCAGCCCCAGCATTTT. The encoded protein is CASSLAGGQPQHF.

Here the CDR3 reads CASSYSGGPDNEQFF. The CDR3 nucleotides read TGTGCCAGCAGCTATAGCGGGGGGCCCGACAATGAGCAGTTCTTC. This chain uses TRBV7-2 with TRBJ2-1; 10 bases map to TRBD2. Per the germline V gene, CDR1 is SGHTA and CDR2 is FQGNSA. This CDR3 comprises 15 residues. Losses at the gene ends were 4 bases for V and 5 bases for J; bases not matched to a gene: 5.

V and J are TRBV6-5 and TRBJ2-5; 8 bases are a match to TRBD1. This CDR3 contains 13 residues. Trimming took 7 bases from V and 5 from J; bases not matched to a gene: 6. CDR1 is MNHEY, CDR2 SVGAGI, per germline. The CDR3 nucleotides are TGTGCCAGCATTAGACAGGGGAGGGAGACCCAGTACTTC. It is translated as CASIRQGRETQYF.